This T cell receptor (beta chain) was retrieved from a study of blood T cell repertoires in COVID-19. On the study more broadly: The samples span acute and convalescent COVID-19 from the United States, Italy and Spain. From T cells, B-cell-depleted T cells, or PBMCs came the material, which was cDNA or gDNA.

CDR1 is MNHEY and CDR2 is SMNVEV in the germline V gene (reference sequence). CDR3 size: 16 residues. V shed 4 bases, J shed 2 bases, and the junction held 10 bases outside the gene matches. Per the original data handling: Reference gene primer amplification in the assay estimated nucleated cell counts. Sequenced by immunoSEQ multiplex PCR; TCRdb stores in-frame clones only, minus some. That table is the source of V, J and clone size, and D and trimming were worked out from the DNA. The sample has about 330,000 clones; approximately 89% are singletons. Assignments of participants to cohorts depended upon their own reported clinical history.

The sequence was collected from a woman in her 30s who had recovered from COVID-19. Source material: PBMCs or T cells enriched from blood (not recorded which). This chain links TRBV27 with TRBJ1-1; 7 bases are a match to TRBD1. The CDR3 DNA reads TGTGCCAGCAGTTCCCTCCGAGGGACAGTCAACACTGAAGCTTTCTTT. Amino acids: CASSSLRGTVNTEAFF.